This T cell receptor beta chain was documented in a study of radiation and T cells in renal cell carcinoma. TCRdb keeps only in-frame clones here, not all; method: immunoSEQ multiplex PCR. The table lists 15,000 to 17,000 clones, approximately 53% of them singletons. Treatment here: treatment-naive control, cytoreductive nephrectomy. The CDR3 consists of 15 residues. Per germline, CDR1 SNHLY and CDR2 FYNNEI. V lost 4 bases and J 7 bases, leaving 19 bases between the germline ends. The starting material was tumor tissue, obtained from a patient whose treatment was nephrectomy without radiotherapy. The source is a man in his fifties with renal cell carcinoma. The chain couples TRBV2 to TRBJ1-1; TRBD1 is a possible D gene (5 bases). CDR3 protein: CASSAAQGVNGEAFF. The DNA for the CDR3 is TGTGCCAGCAGTGCTGCGCAAGGGGTTAACGGTGAAGCTTTCTTT.